The 10 T cell receptor beta chains below all came from one sample that was sequenced in a study of T cell repertoires in cytomegalovirus infection (dated 2019 in TCRdb). Interpreted using the paper, the treatment or condition label stands for: in vitro stimulation with specific CMV peptide epitopes to enrich CMV-specific T cells. The sample was run on an Illumina HiSeq 1500. TCRdb handled the public reads itself, with Q25 trimming in fastp and clone calling in MiXCR, and kept productive beta chains. Here each entry gathers all rows of one CDR3 protein and keeps the most common genes and DNA. This sample is represented by around 750,000 distinct CDR3 sequences; about 30% of them were singletons. The ten largest clones capture over 10% of the sample. No antigen has been identified for these receptors. The source material was cultured CD8+ T cells from PBMCs, sampled from culture after CMV antigen stimulation. All receptors derive from a human donor in good health (CMV status not recorded). Some clones in this sample may be carry-over from other donors' samples.

This clonotype was recorded at least ten times. The CDR3, as DNA: TGTGCCAGCAGCCACACTTTGACAGACTACCAAGAGACCCAGTACTTC. This sequence encodes CASSHTLTDYQETQYF. The chain carries TRBV7-6 and TRBJ2-5; D is possibly TRBD1 (5 bases). Germline V lookup: CDR1 SGHVS, CDR2 FNYEAQ. The CDR3 totals 16 residues. Trimming took off 5 bases at V and 0 bases at J, with 16 bases between the two ends.

This clonotype was seen repeatedly, ten times or more. The chain recombines TRBV7-6 with TRBJ2-1; tentative D call: TRBD1 (6 bases). The CDR3 sequence is 15 residues long. Germline loops: CDR1 SGHVS, CDR2 FNYEAQ. Trimming shortened V by 5 bases and J by 2 bases, and 13 bases separated the two germline ends. CDR3 coding DNA: TGTGCCAGCAGCGCCGATGGGGGCGCCTACAATGAGCAGTTCTTC. Its protein is CASSADGGAYNEQFF.

V is TRBV4-1 and J is TRBJ2-1; TRBD1 or TRBD2 may be the D gene (5 bases each). Trimming left V 4 bases short and J 9 bases short, with 19 bases between. CDR1 and CDR2 (germline): MGHRA, YSYEKL. CDR3 length: 15 residues. This chain's CDR3 is CASSLSEGLAVEQFF. CDR3 bases: TGCGCCAGCAGCCTTAGCGAGGGGCTAGCAGTTGAGCAGTTCTTC.

V gene TRBV6-2 or TRBV6-3 combines with J gene TRBJ2-7, with D unresolved. The germline V gene encodes CDR1 MNHEY and CDR2 SVGEGT. The CDR3 sequence is 12 residues long. V gave up 2 bases and J gave up 3 bases, with 5 bases separating them. The CDR3, as DNA: TGTGCCAGCAGTTACATGGGCTACGAGCAGTACGTC. This encodes CASSYMGYEQYV.

Here the CDR3 reads CASSPRAGSNTDTQYF. DNA of the CDR3: TGTGCCAGCAGTCCTCGAGCAGGGTCGAACACAGATACGCAGTATTTT. V and J are TRBV28 and TRBJ2-3; D is possibly TRBD1 (5 bases). The CDR3 runs to 16 residues. CDR1 is MDHEN and CDR2 is SYDVKM in the germline V gene. The V and J ends lost 5 bases and 2 bases respectively, with 17 bases between them.

This rearrangement joins TRBV27 to TRBJ2-3; the D call may be TRBD1 or TRBD2 (5 bases each). V lost 5 bases, J lost 0 bases, and 18 bases lay in between. CDR1 and CDR2 from the germline V gene are MNHEY and SMNVEV (reference sequence). The CDR3 has 17 amino acids. CDR3 nucleotide sequence: TGTGCCAGCAGTACTAAACTCAGGGAGATTAGCACAGATACGCAGTATTTT. Protein sequence: CASSTKLREISTDTQYF.

This clonotype turned up a few times. The V gene is TRBV7-9, the J gene TRBJ1-2; D gene uncertain. CDR1 SEHNR and CDR2 FQNEAQ come from the germline V gene (reference sequence). This CDR3 has 13 amino acids. Trimming pared 0 bases from V and 8 bases from J, leaving 10 bases between. The CDR3 reads CASSLAVPRGYTF. Written as DNA, the CDR3 is TGTGCCAGCAGCTTAGCGGTGCCGCGGGGCTACACCTTC.

This clonotype was seen only once. The CDR3 DNA sequence: TGTGCCAGCAGTGAGGGACGCTTGGAGCCCCAGCATTTT. Residues: CASSEGRLEPQHF. J is TRBJ1-5 and V is TRBV2; the D gene is possibly TRBD1 (5 bases). V was shortened by 3 bases and J by 8 bases, with 11 bases between the two germline ends. CDR3 length: 13 residues. Per the germline V gene, CDR1 is SNHLY and CDR2 is FYNNEI.

V gene TRBV6-1 combines with J gene TRBJ1-1; no definite D call. Germline lookup yields CDR1 MNHNS and CDR2 SASEGT. The V gene lost 5 bases and the J gene lost 13 bases, with 11 bases spanning the gap. The CDR3 covers 10 residues. The CDR3 loop reads CASSRVGGFF. CDR3 DNA: TGTGCCAGCAGTCGCGTAGGTGGTTTCTTT.

This clonotype was counted between two and nine times. The chain is built from TRBV4-2 and TRBJ2-3; D is possibly TRBD1 or TRBD2 (5 bases each). The CDR3 runs to 16 residues. V shed 0 bases and J shed 2 bases, with 12 bases lying between them. The germline CDR1 and CDR2 sequences are LGHNA and YNFKEQ. The CDR3 region has the DNA TGTGCCAGCAGCCAAGAGGGGGAAGAGGCCACAGATACGCAGTATTTT. As protein: CASSQEGEEATDTQYF.